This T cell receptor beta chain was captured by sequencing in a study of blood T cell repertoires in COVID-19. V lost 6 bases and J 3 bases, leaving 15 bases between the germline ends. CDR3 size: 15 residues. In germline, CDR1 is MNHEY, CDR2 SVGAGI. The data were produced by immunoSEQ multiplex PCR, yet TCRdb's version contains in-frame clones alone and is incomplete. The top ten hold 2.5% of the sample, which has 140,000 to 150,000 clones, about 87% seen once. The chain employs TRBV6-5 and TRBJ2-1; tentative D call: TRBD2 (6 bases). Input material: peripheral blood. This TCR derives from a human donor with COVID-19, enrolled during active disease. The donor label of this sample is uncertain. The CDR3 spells CASRSTRDFYNEQFF. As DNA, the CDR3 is TGTGCCAGCAGAAGTACAAGGGACTTCTACAATGAGCAGTTCTTC.